What follows describes a single T cell receptor beta chain. CDR3 length equals 13 residues. V was shortened by 4 bases and J by 7 bases, with 14 bases between the two germline ends. Germline V gene data show CDR1 as SQVTM and CDR2 as ANQGSEA. This entry is derived from a study of cytomegalovirus exposure and HLA in healthy donors. Primers: 60 Vbeta forward and 13 Jbeta reverse. TCRdb keeps only in-frame clones here, not all; method: immunoSEQ multiplex PCR. The sample has about 190,000 clones, roughly four fifths seen once; the top ten hold around 1.5%. This rearrangement joins TRBV29-1 to TRBJ1-5; maybe TRBD1 (6 bases). Material for sequencing was PBMCs. The clonotype was recovered from a man aged 50-60 years in good health and CMV-seronegative. For the CDR3, the DNA is TGCAGCGTTGGTCATATGAGGGGGCAGCCCCAGCATTTT. Amino acids: CSVGHMRGQPQHF.